This note documents a single T cell receptor (beta chain) sequence. The sample is drawn from a study of blood T cell repertoires in COVID-19. Study details: Spain, Italy and the United States supplied samples that represented acute and convalescent COVID-19.

Per germline, CDR1 DFQATT and CDR2 SNEGSKA (reference sequence). This CDR3 is built from 14 residues. V lost 3 bases to trimming and J lost 6 bases; unmatched junction nucleotides: 6. Under the authors' procedure: Amplification from reference gene primers served as the basis for estimated nucleated cell counts. The data were produced by immunoSEQ multiplex PCR, yet TCRdb's version contains in-frame clones alone and is incomplete. D and trimming were read from the DNA, whereas the V and J calls and clone size are those reported in that table. The sample contains over 200,000 clones, roughly 85% of which appear only once.

The TCR sequence derives from a woman in her 50s who had recovered from COVID-19. The V call is TRBV20-1, the J call TRBJ2-7; TRBD2 aligns across 12 bases. The sample was PBMCs or T cells enriched from blood (not recorded which). This CDR3 is CSASPTSGSSEQYF. The CDR3 coding sequence is TGCAGTGCTAGTCCGACTAGCGGGAGTAGCGAGCAGTACTTC.